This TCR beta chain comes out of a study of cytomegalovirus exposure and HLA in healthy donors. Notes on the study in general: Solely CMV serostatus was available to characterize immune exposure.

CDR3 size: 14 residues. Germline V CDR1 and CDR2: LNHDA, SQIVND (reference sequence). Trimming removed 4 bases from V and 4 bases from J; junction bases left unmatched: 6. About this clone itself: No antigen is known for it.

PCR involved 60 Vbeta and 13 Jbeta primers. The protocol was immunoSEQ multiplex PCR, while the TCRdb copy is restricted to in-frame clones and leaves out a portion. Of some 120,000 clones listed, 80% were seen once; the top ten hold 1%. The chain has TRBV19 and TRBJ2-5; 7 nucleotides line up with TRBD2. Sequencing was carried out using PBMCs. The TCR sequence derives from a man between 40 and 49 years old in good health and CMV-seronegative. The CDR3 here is CASSTTSGVETQYF. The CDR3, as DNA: TGTGCCAGTAGTACCACAAGCGGGGTAGAGACCCAGTACTTC.